The rows below give T cell receptor beta chains drawn from one sample of a study of OX40 agonist ivuxolimab in advanced cancers. TCRdb keeps only in-frame clones here, not all; method: immunoSEQ multiplex PCR. The sample shows around 50,000 clones, around four fifths of them seen only once. The starting material was CD4+ or CD8+ T cells sorted from blood, obtained in a trial of the OX40 agonist ivuxolimab. These receptors all stem from an adult with an advanced solid tumor such as melanoma, head and neck, liver or kidney cancer. Each CDR3 is given with its conserved first and last residue. A D gene is named only where the DNA matches it firmly. The size entry is marked missing in some rows and otherwise reads once, few, many or a size class.

J gene: TRBJ1-3
D gene: TRBD1
CDR3 length: 14
V gene: TRBV19
clone size: .
CDR3 DNA: TGTGCCAGTAGTAATAACAGGGGAGGAAACACCATATATTTT
CDR3 protein: CASSNNRGGNTIYF

J gene: TRBJ1-6
D gene: .
CDR3 length: 16
V gene: TRBV6-6
clone size: .
CDR3 DNA: TGTGCCAGCAGTTATGGGGCGCCCGAAGATAATTCACCCCTCCACTTT
CDR3 protein: CASSYGAPEDNSPLHF

J gene: TRBJ2-1
D gene: TRBD2
CDR3 length: 16
V gene: TRBV5-6
clone size: .
CDR3 DNA: TGTGCCAGCAGCTCCCGGCATAGCGGGAGGGCCAGGGAGCAGTTCTTC
CDR3 protein: CASSSRHSGRAREQFF

J gene: TRBJ1-6
D gene: .
CDR3 length: 15
V gene: TRBV28
clone size: few
CDR3 DNA: TGTGCCTGCTCGGGCCCTCAGGACGGTGATTCACCCCTCCACTTT
CDR3 protein: CACSGPQDGDSPLHF

J gene: TRBJ2-1
D gene: .
CDR3 length: 13
V gene: TRBV6-6
clone size: .
CDR3 DNA: TGTGCCAGCAGCCCCCAGGTTAAGAGTGAGCAGTTCTTC
CDR3 protein: CASSPQVKSEQFF

J gene: TRBJ1-5
D gene: TRBD1
CDR3 length: 14
V gene: TRBV19
clone size: few
CDR3 DNA: TGTGCCAGTAGTCAGGGGGACCTCAATCAGCCCCAGCATTTT
CDR3 protein: CASSQGDLNQPQHF

J gene: TRBJ2-7
D gene: .
CDR3 length: 15
V gene: TRBV5-1
clone size: .
CDR3 DNA: TGCGCCAGCAGCCAAGGCTCGGCTAGATCCTACGAGCAGTACTTC
CDR3 protein: CASSQGSARSYEQYF

J gene: TRBJ2-1
D gene: .
CDR3 length: 14
V gene: TRBV10-1
clone size: .
CDR3 DNA: TGCGCCAGCAGTGACTGGAGCTCCTACAATGAGCAGTTCTTC
CDR3 protein: CASSDWSSYNEQFF

J gene: TRBJ1-2
D gene: .
CDR3 length: 12
V gene: TRBV28
clone size: .
CDR3 DNA: TGTGCCAGCAGTTTACAGAGATATGGCTACACCTTC
CDR3 protein: CASSLQRYGYTF

J gene: TRBJ2-4
D gene: TRBD2
CDR3 length: 18
V gene: TRBV5-8
clone size: .
CDR3 DNA: TGTGCCAGCAGCTTGTTAGCGGGAGAGAAGCAGGCCAAAAACATTCAGTACTTC
CDR3 protein: CASSLLAGEKQAKNIQYF

J gene: TRBJ1-3
D gene: .
CDR3 length: 14
V gene: TRBV9
clone size: .
CDR3 DNA: TGTGCCAGCAGTCCGGGTGTCTCTGGAAACACCATATATTTT
CDR3 protein: CASSPGVSGNTIYF

J gene: TRBJ1-5
D gene: .
CDR3 length: 12
V gene: TRBV28
clone size: .
CDR3 DNA: TGTGCCAGCAGTGGTAAGAATCAGCCCCAGCATTTT
CDR3 protein: CASSGKNQPQHF

J gene: TRBJ2-3
D gene: .
CDR3 length: 12
V gene: TRBV6-6
clone size: .
CDR3 DNA: TGTGCCAGCGCCAGGGACCCACATACGCAGTATTTT
CDR3 protein: CASARDPHTQYF

J gene: TRBJ2-1
D gene: TRBD2
CDR3 length: 18
V gene: TRBV19
clone size: .
CDR3 DNA: TGTGCCAGTAGTATCAGGCGGGAGGGCCGAGGAAACTACAATGAGCAGTTCTTC
CDR3 protein: CASSIRREGRGNYNEQFF

J gene: TRBJ2-4
D gene: .
CDR3 length: 17
V gene: TRBV4-3
clone size: .
CDR3 DNA: TGCGCCAGCAGCCAATCCCCCTCTATTTTAGCCAAAAACATTCAGTACTTC
CDR3 protein: CASSQSPSILAKNIQYF

J gene: TRBJ2-1
D gene: .
CDR3 length: 10
V gene: TRBV20-1
clone size: .
CDR3 DNA: TGCAGTGCAGGCAACAATGAGCAGTTCTTC
CDR3 protein: CSAGNNEQFF

J gene: TRBJ2-1
D gene: .
CDR3 length: 10
V gene: TRBV7-9
clone size: few
CDR3 DNA: TGTGCCAGCAGCTTTATTGAGCAGTTCTTC
CDR3 protein: CASSFIEQFF

J gene: TRBJ2-5
D gene: .
CDR3 length: 11
V gene: TRBV28
clone size: .
CDR3 DNA: TGTGCCAGCAGTTTTCGGGAGACCCAGTACTTC
CDR3 protein: CASSFRETQYF

J gene: TRBJ2-1
D gene: TRBD2
CDR3 length: 17
V gene: TRBV19
clone size: .
CDR3 DNA: TGTGCCAGTAGTTTTCTTCCGGGACTAGCGGGAGGAAATGAGCAGTTCTTC
CDR3 protein: CASSFLPGLAGGNEQFF

J gene: TRBJ2-1
D gene: TRBD1
CDR3 length: 11
V gene: TRBV6-5
clone size: .
CDR3 DNA: TGTGCCAGTTCTAGGGACAGGGTGATGTTCTTC
CDR3 protein: CASSRDRVMFF

J gene: TRBJ1-1
D gene: TRBD1
CDR3 length: 16
V gene: TRBV7-2
clone size: .
CDR3 DNA: TGTGCCAGCAGTTATCAAACCGGGACAGGGGGCACTGAAGCTTTCTTT
CDR3 protein: CASSYQTGTGGTEAFF

J gene: TRBJ1-4
D gene: .
CDR3 length: 15
V gene: TRBV5-6
clone size: .
CDR3 DNA: TGTGCCAGCAGCTTGTATTTGGGTAGGCAAGAAAAACTGTTTTTT
CDR3 protein: CASSLYLGRQEKLFF

J gene: TRBJ1-2
D gene: TRBD1
CDR3 length: 13
V gene: TRBV11-1
clone size: .
CDR3 DNA: TGTGCCAGCACCTTCCAGGGGGCTGAGGGCTACACCTTC
CDR3 protein: CASTFQGAEGYTF

J gene: TRBJ2-7
D gene: TRBD1
CDR3 length: 15
V gene: TRBV6-1
clone size: .
CDR3 DNA: TGTGCCAGCAAATACATAGGGACAGGGGGCAGCGAGCAGTACTTC
CDR3 protein: CASKYIGTGGSEQYF

J gene: TRBJ1-4
D gene: .
CDR3 length: 13
V gene: TRBV7-8
clone size: .
CDR3 DNA: TGTGCCAGCAGGGGAGCGGGGAGAGAAAAACTGTTTTTT
CDR3 protein: CASRGAGREKLFF

J gene: TRBJ2-7
D gene: TRBD1
CDR3 length: 15
V gene: TRBV28
clone size: .
CDR3 DNA: TGTGCCAGCAGTTCCCCGGGACAGGCGGGCTACGAGCAGTACTTC
CDR3 protein: CASSSPGQAGYEQYF

J gene: TRBJ2-7
D gene: .
CDR3 length: 13
V gene: TRBV28
clone size: .
CDR3 DNA: TGTGCCAGCAGTTTGGCCGTTACCTACGAGCAGTACTTC
CDR3 protein: CASSLAVTYEQYF

J gene: TRBJ2-5
D gene: .
CDR3 length: 15
V gene: TRBV7-2
clone size: .
CDR3 DNA: TGTGCCAGCAGCTCCCGCGATCTGGTTGTGGAGACCCAGTACTTC
CDR3 protein: CASSSRDLVVETQYF

J gene: TRBJ2-7
D gene: .
CDR3 length: 14
V gene: TRBV5-5
clone size: .
CDR3 DNA: TGTGCCAGCAGCTTGGCAGGGGCAACCTACGAGCAGTACTTC
CDR3 protein: CASSLAGATYEQYF

J gene: TRBJ1-5
D gene: .
CDR3 length: 14
V gene: TRBV28
clone size: .
CDR3 DNA: TGTGCCAGCAGTTTTCGAGGGTTCCGCCAGCCCCAGCATTTT
CDR3 protein: CASSFRGFRQPQHF

J gene: TRBJ2-5
D gene: TRBD1
CDR3 length: 14
V gene: TRBV9
clone size: .
CDR3 DNA: TGTGCCAGCAGCGCCGGGACAGGGCGCGAGACCCAGTACTTC
CDR3 protein: CASSAGTGRETQYF

J gene: TRBJ1-2
D gene: TRBD1
CDR3 length: 13
V gene: TRBV6-5
clone size: .
CDR3 DNA: TGTGCCAGCAGCAGGACAGGGCCCTATGGCTACACCTTC
CDR3 protein: CASSRTGPYGYTF

J gene: TRBJ2-5
D gene: .
CDR3 length: 16
V gene: TRBV9
clone size: .
CDR3 DNA: TGTGCCAGCAGCGTAGATGTGGGGGGACCCCAAGAGACCCAGTACTTC
CDR3 protein: CASSVDVGGPQETQYF

J gene: TRBJ1-2
D gene: .
CDR3 length: 12
V gene: TRBV28
clone size: .
CDR3 DNA: TGTGCCAGCAGTTTATTAACTGGTGGCTACACCTTC
CDR3 protein: CASSLLTGGYTF

J gene: TRBJ2-2
D gene: TRBD1
CDR3 length: 15
V gene: TRBV19
clone size: .
CDR3 DNA: TGTGCCAGTAGTGGGGGGACAGGGAACACCGGGGAGCTGTTTTTT
CDR3 protein: CASSGGTGNTGELFF

J gene: TRBJ1-1
D gene: TRBD1
CDR3 length: 17
V gene: TRBV5-6
clone size: once
CDR3 DNA: TGTGCCAGCAGCTTGTACAGGGGGGGATCCTGGAACACTGAAGCTTTCTTT
CDR3 protein: CASSLYRGGSWNTEAFF

J gene: TRBJ1-5
D gene: .
CDR3 length: 16
V gene: TRBV4-1
clone size: few
CDR3 DNA: TGCGCCAGCAGCCAAGAGGTGAACTATAGCAATCAGCCCCAGCATTTT
CDR3 protein: CASSQEVNYSNQPQHF

J gene: TRBJ2-1
D gene: .
CDR3 length: 13
V gene: TRBV7-2
clone size: few
CDR3 DNA: TGTGCCAGCAGCTTAGCGCAGGGACTTGAGCAGTTCTTC
CDR3 protein: CASSLAQGLEQFF

J gene: TRBJ1-1
D gene: .
CDR3 length: 17
V gene: TRBV4-1
clone size: .
CDR3 DNA: TGCGCCAGCAGCCAAGTAAACCTGGTCTCCTGGGACACTGAAGCTTTCTTT
CDR3 protein: CASSQVNLVSWDTEAFF

J gene: TRBJ2-1
D gene: TRBD2
CDR3 length: 19
V gene: TRBV7-9
clone size: .
CDR3 DNA: TGTGCCAGCAGCCCGAATGTTAGGGGTAGCGGGAGGGCCTACAATGAGCAGTTCTTC
CDR3 protein: CASSPNVRGSGRAYNEQFF

J gene: TRBJ1-5
D gene: .
CDR3 length: 13
V gene: TRBV18
clone size: once
CDR3 DNA: TGTGCCAGCTCACCAAGGCAGAATCAGCCCCAGCATTTT
CDR3 protein: CASSPRQNQPQHF

J gene: TRBJ1-2
D gene: .
CDR3 length: 10
V gene: TRBV30
clone size: .
CDR3 DNA: TGTGCCTGGTTTTCGGTAGGCTACACCTTC
CDR3 protein: CAWFSVGYTF

J gene: TRBJ2-3
D gene: TRBD2
CDR3 length: 14
V gene: TRBV5-1
clone size: .
CDR3 DNA: TGCGCCAGCAGCTCCCGGGAGGCAGGAGATACGCAGTATTTT
CDR3 protein: CASSSREAGDTQYF

J gene: TRBJ2-5
D gene: .
CDR3 length: 13
V gene: TRBV7-3
clone size: .
CDR3 DNA: TGTGCCAGCAGCTTAGCGTACCAAGAGACCCAGTACTTC
CDR3 protein: CASSLAYQETQYF

J gene: TRBJ2-7
D gene: .
CDR3 length: 14
V gene: TRBV5-1
clone size: .
CDR3 DNA: TGCGCCAGCAGCTTAGAGCGACCGGGCTACGAGCAGTACTTC
CDR3 protein: CASSLERPGYEQYF

J gene: TRBJ1-1
D gene: .
CDR3 length: 15
V gene: TRBV6-1
clone size: .
CDR3 DNA: TGTGCCAGCAGTGAGGGATTTTCATCCGACACTGAAGCTTTCTTT
CDR3 protein: CASSEGFSSDTEAFF

J gene: TRBJ1-1
D gene: .
CDR3 length: 14
V gene: TRBV18
clone size: .
CDR3 DNA: TGTGCCAGCTCACCCGGCAATCTAAACACTGAAGCTTTCTTT
CDR3 protein: CASSPGNLNTEAFF

J gene: TRBJ2-3
D gene: .
CDR3 length: 17
V gene: TRBV19
clone size: .
CDR3 DNA: TGTGCCAGTTCAAAGCGGAGCGCGGAGGCCGGGTCAGATACGCAGTATTTT
CDR3 protein: CASSKRSAEAGSDTQYF

J gene: TRBJ2-3
D gene: TRBD2
CDR3 length: 17
V gene: TRBV7-2
clone size: .
CDR3 DNA: TGTGCCAGCAGTCGAGTGCCTAGCGGGATTGGTGCAGATACGCAGTATTTT
CDR3 protein: CASSRVPSGIGADTQYF

J gene: TRBJ2-2
D gene: TRBD1
CDR3 length: 16
V gene: TRBV18
clone size: .
CDR3 DNA: TGTGCCAGCTCACCACGACAGGGGGAATACACCGGGGAGCTGTTTTTT
CDR3 protein: CASSPRQGEYTGELFF

J gene: TRBJ1-2
D gene: TRBD1
CDR3 length: 14
V gene: TRBV2
clone size: .
CDR3 DNA: TGTGCCAGCAATGGGAGGACAGGACAAATTGGCTACACCTTC
CDR3 protein: CASNGRTGQIGYTF

J gene: TRBJ1-2
D gene: TRBD1
CDR3 length: 13
V gene: TRBV28
clone size: once
CDR3 DNA: TGTGCCAACCGGGGACAGGATAACTATGGCTACACCTTC
CDR3 protein: CANRGQDNYGYTF

J gene: TRBJ2-7
D gene: .
CDR3 length: 15
V gene: TRBV28
clone size: .
CDR3 DNA: TGTGCCAGCAGTTTTGGAGGGCGCTTTAACCACGAGCAGTACTTC
CDR3 protein: CASSFGGRFNHEQYF

J gene: TRBJ2-7
D gene: .
CDR3 length: 14
V gene: TRBV5-4
clone size: .
CDR3 DNA: TGTGCCAGCAGCCCCGGGCGTACAGACTACGAGCAGTACTTC
CDR3 protein: CASSPGRTDYEQYF

J gene: TRBJ1-2
D gene: .
CDR3 length: 14
V gene: TRBV5-1
clone size: .
CDR3 DNA: TGCGCCAGCAGCTTGGGGACGATGAACTATGGCTACACCTTC
CDR3 protein: CASSLGTMNYGYTF

J gene: TRBJ2-5
D gene: .
CDR3 length: 14
V gene: TRBV29-1
clone size: .
CDR3 DNA: TGCAGCGTCGATGACGGGGTCTTCCAAGAGACCCAGTACTTC
CDR3 protein: CSVDDGVFQETQYF

J gene: TRBJ2-3
D gene: .
CDR3 length: 14
V gene: TRBV7-3
clone size: .
CDR3 DNA: TGTGCCAGCAGCTCCCCAGGGGGCACAGATACGCAGTATTTT
CDR3 protein: CASSSPGGTDTQYF